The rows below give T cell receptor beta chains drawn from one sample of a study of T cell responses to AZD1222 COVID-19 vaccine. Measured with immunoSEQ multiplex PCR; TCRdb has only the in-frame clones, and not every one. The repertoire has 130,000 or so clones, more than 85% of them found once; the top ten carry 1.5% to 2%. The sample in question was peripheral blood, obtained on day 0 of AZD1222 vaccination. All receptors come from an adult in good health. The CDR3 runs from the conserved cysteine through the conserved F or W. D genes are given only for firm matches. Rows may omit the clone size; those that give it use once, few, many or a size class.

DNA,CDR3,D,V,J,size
TGTGCCAGCAGCTTAGCAGGGACTAATGAAAAACTGTTTTTT,CASSLAGTNEKLFF,-,TRBV7-2,TRBJ1-4,-
TGCAGTGCTAGTGATTATGGGGAGCTGTTTTTT,CSASDYGELFF,-,TRBV20-1,TRBJ2-2,-
TGTGCCAGCAGTTACACCCGACAGGGTGGCTACACCTTC,CASSYTRQGGYTF,TRBD1,TRBV6-5,TRBJ1-2,-
TGCGCCAGCAGCCGAGTATGGGGCAATCAGCCCCAGCATTTT,CASSRVWGNQPQHF,-,TRBV4-3,TRBJ1-5,-
TGTGCCAGCAGCCGAGATGATATACCGGACAGCGGAGGTCCAGATACGCAGTATTTT,CASSRDDIPDSGGPDTQYF,-,TRBV11-3,TRBJ2-3,-
TGCGCCAGCAGCCAAATCATACAAAAGGGGGAGCTGTTTTTT,CASSQIIQKGELFF,-,TRBV4-3,TRBJ2-2,-
TGTGCCAGTAGTATACCGGTGACAGTTTCTGGAAACACCATATATTTT,CASSIPVTVSGNTIYF,-,TRBV19,TRBJ1-3,-
TGTGCCTGGAGCGTGGGACAGGGGGCTAGAGAAAAACTGTTTTTT,CAWSVGQGAREKLFF,TRBD1,TRBV30,TRBJ1-4,once
TGTGCCAGCAGCTTGTTGTGGGGGGCCAACCTTGACACAGATACGCAGTATTTT,CASSLLWGANLDTDTQYF,-,TRBV5-5,TRBJ2-3,-
TGTGCCAGCAGCTCCTCGGACACTCAGCCCCAGCATTTT,CASSSSDTQPQHF,-,TRBV7-3,TRBJ1-5,-
TGTGCCACCAGCAGGGAACGACAGGGCGACTATGGCTACACCTTC,CATSRERQGDYGYTF,TRBD1,TRBV15,TRBJ1-2,-
TGTGCCAGCAGCTTACCGGGACAGTCCTACGAGCAGTACTTC,CASSLPGQSYEQYF,TRBD1,TRBV7-9,TRBJ2-7,-
TGTGCCGGAGGGACAGGAGGATTTGAAAAACTGTTTTTT,CAGGTGGFEKLFF,TRBD1,TRBV30,TRBJ1-4,-
TGTGCCACCCCCCCCGGGACCGACGATAATTCACTCCTCCACTTT,CATPPGTDDNSLLHF,-,TRBV18,TRBJ1-6,-
TGTGCCATCAGCCCGGACAGCCGGAATCAGCCCCAGCATTTT,CAISPDSRNQPQHF,-,TRBV10-3,TRBJ1-5,-
TGTGCCAGCAGCTTGGGAGCCGCCAGGGTTTCTGGAAACACCATATATTTT,CASSLGAARVSGNTIYF,-,TRBV7-2,TRBJ1-3,few
TGTGCCTGGAGTGGGGGGACACATAGCAATCAGCCCCAGCATTTT,CAWSGGTHSNQPQHF,-,TRBV30,TRBJ1-5,-
TGTGCCAGCAGCTTGGCTGCAAATAGCAATCAGCCCCAGCATTTT,CASSLAANSNQPQHF,-,TRBV5-5,TRBJ1-5,-
TGTGCCAGCAGCTTAGTACAGGGGGCGTCCAATGAGCAGTTCTTC,CASSLVQGASNEQFF,TRBD1,TRBV5-6,TRBJ2-1,-
TGCGCCAGCAGAGCTAGGACAGGGAGCAGGGATGGCTACACCTTC,CASRARTGSRDGYTF,TRBD1,TRBV4-1,TRBJ1-2,once
TGTGCCAGCACCTACGACATGGCTCAGGGGTCCCAGCATTTT,CASTYDMAQGSQHF,-,TRBV6-6,TRBJ1-5,-
TGTGCCAGCAGCCCACTCCGGGACCGCCGGTTCTTC,CASSPLRDRRFF,-,TRBV14,TRBJ2-1,-
TGTGCCAGCAGCGTAGGCAGGGATAAACCTACTTCACCCCTCCACTTT,CASSVGRDKPTSPLHF,-,TRBV9,TRBJ1-6,-
TGTGCCAGCAGTGATAATACACGAGCGAGCAATCAGCCCCAGCATTTT,CASSDNTRASNQPQHF,-,TRBV25-1,TRBJ1-5,-
TGTGCCAGCAGCTTGCAAACAGAGAGCTATGGCTACACCTTC,CASSLQTESYGYTF,-,TRBV5-6,TRBJ1-2,-
TGTGCCAGCTCACCACAGGGTTCTGGAAACACCATATATTTT,CASSPQGSGNTIYF,-,TRBV18,TRBJ1-3,-
TGCGCCAGCAGCTTGGAGCGGGGGAGTAACTATGGCTACACCTTC,CASSLERGSNYGYTF,-,TRBV5-1,TRBJ1-2,-
TGTGCCAGCAGCCAAGGGGATCGCCACCTCCACTTT,CASSQGDRHLHF,-,TRBV4-2,TRBJ1-6,-
TGCGCCAGCAGCCAAGCGACAGTGACCACTGAAGCTTTCTTT,CASSQATVTTEAFF,-,TRBV4-1,TRBJ1-1,-
TGTGCCAGCAGCGAGGACAGGGACACTGAAGCTTTCTTT,CASSEDRDTEAFF,TRBD1,TRBV9,TRBJ1-1,-
TGTGCCAGCAGCTTAGATACCGGGACGGCCCTTAACTATGGCTACACCTTC,CASSLDTGTALNYGYTF,-,TRBV7-8,TRBJ1-2,-
TGTGCCAGCAGCTCGGGGGATGAGCAGTTCTTC,CASSSGDEQFF,-,TRBV7-3,TRBJ2-1,-
TGTGCCAGCAGTAGGACCGGGGGAGGCTACACCTTC,CASSRTGGGYTF,-,TRBV28,TRBJ1-2,-
TGTGCCAGCAGTCCGGACAGGAACTATGGCTACACCTTC,CASSPDRNYGYTF,TRBD1,TRBV14,TRBJ1-2,-
TGTGCCAGCAGCGGAGAAGCCAGTTCACCCCTCCACTTT,CASSGEASSPLHF,-,TRBV9,TRBJ1-6,-
TGTGCCTGGGACCGGGTAATCTCCTACGAGCAGTACTTC,CAWDRVISYEQYF,-,TRBV30,TRBJ2-7,-
TGTGCCACCAGTGATTTTTCGGGGACCTCCTACAATGAGCAGTTCTTC,CATSDFSGTSYNEQFF,-,TRBV24-1,TRBJ2-1,-
TGTGCCAGCGGCGGGACAGGGGGCAATGAGCAGTTCTTC,CASGGTGGNEQFF,TRBD1,TRBV6-6,TRBJ2-1,-
TGTGCCAGTAAGGAACAGGGTAAGGGAAACACTGAAGCTTTCTTT,CASKEQGKGNTEAFF,-,TRBV19,TRBJ1-1,-
TGTGCCAGCAATGTAGCGGGGGGCTCCTACGAGCAGTACTTC,CASNVAGGSYEQYF,TRBD2,TRBV2,TRBJ2-7,-
TGTGCCAGTGAACAGGGCGCTGAAGCTTTCTTT,CASEQGAEAFF,-,TRBV27,TRBJ1-1,-
TGTGCCAGCTCAACCAACAGGTTAGCAGGCCTCTCGGGTGGCTACACCTTC,CASSTNRLAGLSGGYTF,-,TRBV18,TRBJ1-2,-
TGTGCCAGCAGCCTGGCCCCGGGACTAGGGTACAATGAGCAGTTCTTC,CASSLAPGLGYNEQFF,TRBD2,TRBV11-3,TRBJ2-1,-
TGTGCCATCAGTGAAAGGGGGACAGGGGCAAAGTACGAGCAGTACTTC,CAISERGTGAKYEQYF,TRBD1,TRBV10-3,TRBJ2-7,-
TGTGCCAGCAGCCCTCTAACAGGGTCAAGCGAGCAGTACTTC,CASSPLTGSSEQYF,-,TRBV3-1/TRBV3-2,TRBJ2-7,-
TGTGCCAGCAGTGAACAGGGCCGCAATCAGCCCCAGCATTTT,CASSEQGRNQPQHF,-,TRBV25-1,TRBJ1-5,once
TGTGCCAGCAGTTCAGGGTTGGGCTACACCTTC,CASSSGLGYTF,-,TRBV28,TRBJ1-2,-
TGTGCCAGCAGCTTAGGACCCCCAGTTAACTATGGCTACACCTTC,CASSLGPPVNYGYTF,-,TRBV13,TRBJ1-2,-
TGCGCCAGCAGCCAAGATCGGGTAGCGGGAGATACGCAGTATTTT,CASSQDRVAGDTQYF,TRBD2,TRBV4-3,TRBJ2-3,-
TGCGCCAGCAGCTTCCCCTCTAGATCCGGGGAGCTGTTTTTT,CASSFPSRSGELFF,-,TRBV5-1,TRBJ2-2,-
TGTGCCAGTAGTCGTACGGTTACAACTTACGAGCAGTACTTC,CASSRTVTTYEQYF,-,TRBV19,TRBJ2-7,once
TGTGCCAGCCAGGGGTCACCCAATCAGCCCCAGCATTTT,CASQGSPNQPQHF,-,TRBV25-1,TRBJ1-5,-
TGTGCCAGCAGTCGTCCTGACTTCCCCCTTCCCGGGGAGCTGTTTTTT,CASSRPDFPLPGELFF,-,TRBV28,TRBJ2-2,-
TGTGCCAGCAGCATAAGCCCATACGAGCAGTACTTC,CASSISPYEQYF,-,TRBV5-4,TRBJ2-7,-
TGTGCCAGCAGTGAAGCGGCACACCAGGGAAGCGTTTCACCCCTCCACTTT,CASSEAAHQGSVSPLHF,-,TRBV6-1,TRBJ1-6,-
TGTGCCAGCAGTTACCGGTTGACCCAGTACTTC,CASSYRLTQYF,-,TRBV6-5,TRBJ2-5,-
TGCGCCAGCAGCTTGGCCGGGACAGGGATTAACGAGCAGTACTTC,CASSLAGTGINEQYF,TRBD1,TRBV5-1,TRBJ2-7,-